A single sample gave rise to the 11 T cell receptor beta chains below, sequenced in a study of T cell changes during pregnancy in multiple sclerosis. Sequencing was performed with immunoSEQ multiplex PCR; in TCRdb, only in-frame clones are kept and a portion is missing. Of over 55,000 clones listed, about 83% are singletons. Material for sequencing was peripheral blood from another person, used as feeder cells. These receptors originate from a human donor whose cells served as feeder cells for cultures in a pregnancy study.

The sample holds a few counts of this clone. J is TRBJ2-3 and V is TRBV5-1; D is ambiguous. The germline V gene has CDR1 SGHRS and CDR2 YFSETQ. V lost 6 bases, J lost 0 bases, and 8 bases lay in between. The CDR3 runs 13 residues. CDR3 sequence reads: CASMGQSTDTQYF. The CDR3 DNA reads as TGCGCCAGCATGGGTCAGAGCACAGATACGCAGTATTTT.

This clone was seen more than once but under ten times. The chain employs TRBV6-5 and TRBJ2-1; unclear D gene. The germline CDR1 and CDR2 sequences are MNHEY and SVGAGI. The CDR3 spans 11 residues. With 7 bases removed from V and 7 bases from J, the gap between germline ends came to 8 bases. In DNA, the CDR3 is TGTGCCAGCAAGTGGCTTAATGAGCAGTTCTTC. Protein product: CASKWLNEQFF.

V is TRBV4-1 and J is TRBJ1-5, with D possibly being TRBD1 (5 bases). The V and J ends lost 2 bases and 4 bases respectively, with 12 bases between them. Germline values: CDR1 MGHRA, CDR2 YSYEKL. The CDR3 runs 15 residues. CDR3 coding DNA: TGCGCCAGCAGCCAATCGACAGCGGGGAATCAGCCCCAGCATTTT. Translating it yields CASSQSTAGNQPQHF.

This chain connects TRBV15 to TRBJ1-5, with 10 bases lining up with TRBD1. The V gene end was trimmed by 5 bases and the J gene end by 6 bases; junction bases not matched to a gene: 4. The germline gives CDR1 LNHNV, CDR2 YYDKDF (reference sequence). The CDR3 contains 14 residues. This CDR3 is CATSGGQGSQPQHF. CDR3 in DNA: TGTGCCACCAGCGGGGGACAGGGGAGTCAGCCCCAGCATTTT.

The rearrangement links TRBV4-1 to TRBJ2-7; 7 bases align to TRBD2. With V trimmed by 3 bases and J by 4 bases, 3 bases remained unmatched. Germline CDR1 and CDR2: MGHRA and YSYEKL. The CDR3 covers 13 residues. The chain's CDR3 is CASSQQAGYEQYF. The CDR3 nucleotides read TGCGCCAGCAGCCAGCAAGCGGGGTACGAGCAGTACTTC.

The chain has TRBV4-1 and TRBJ1-1, with D unresolved. The CDR3 runs to 13 residues. The V gene lost 0 bases and the J gene lost 4 bases, with 6 bases spanning the gap. Germline CDR1 MGHRA, CDR2 YSYEKL. The CDR3 nucleotides are TGCGCCAGCAGCCAAGAGCGGGGCACTGAAGCTTTCTTT. Translation: CASSQERGTEAFF.

This sequence joins TRBV13 and TRBJ2-3; TRBD2 agrees at 13 bases. V was pared by 4 bases and J by 0 bases, with 13 bases of the junction left unmatched. The germline CDR1 and CDR2 sequences are PRHDT and FYEKMQ (reference sequence). The CDR3 runs 20 residues. The CDR3 DNA sequence: TGTGCCAGCAGCTCAACCCCCGGGACTAGCGGGGCCATTAGCACAGATACGCAGTATTTT. Translation gives CASSSTPGTSGAISTDTQYF.

The V call is TRBV30, the J call TRBJ1-2; 7 bases fit TRBD1. In germline, CDR1 is GTSNPN, CDR2 SVGIG (reference sequence). This CDR3 has 13 residues. After removal of 3 bases from V and 8 bases from J, the junction contained 9 bases not matched to a gene. DNA for the CDR3: TGTGCCTGGAGCGCCGGGACAGAGGGAGGCTACACCTTC. Its protein is CAWSAGTEGGYTF.

The chain joins TRBV5-4 to TRBJ1-1; 8 nucleotides agree with TRBD1. Germline V gene data show CDR1 as SGHNT and CDR2 as YYREEE (reference sequence). The V and J ends lost 4 bases and 6 bases, in that order; junction bases with no gene match: 14. This CDR3 comprises 16 residues. CDR3 coding DNA: TGTGCCAGCAGCGTGGGACAGGCCCCTTCAGGCGCTGAAGCTTTCTTT. It yields the protein CASSVGQAPSGAEAFF.

The chain couples TRBV12-5 to TRBJ2-5; 14 nucleotides agree with TRBD2. CDR3 length: 16 amino acids. Germline values: CDR1 LGHNT, CDR2 FRNRAP. The trim removed 5 bases at V and 5 bases at J, leaving 7 bases unmatched. The CDR3 loop is CASGLGLAGGRETQYF. CDR3 coding DNA: TGTGCTAGTGGTCTCGGACTAGCGGGAGGCCGGGAGACCCAGTACTTC.

The chain couples TRBV4-1 to TRBJ2-5; D is unclear. The germline V gene encodes CDR1 MGHRA and CDR2 YSYEKL. V was clipped by 0 bases and J by 1 base, with 9 bases between them. This CDR3 is built from 15 residues. CDR3 in amino acids: CASSQDWWRQETQYF. The CDR3, as DNA: TGCGCCAGCAGCCAAGATTGGTGGCGCCAAGAGACCCAGTACTTC.